This TCR beta chain was identified in a study of vaccination and CD4 T cells after COVID-19 (dated by TCRdb to the early 2020s). For the wider study: Convalescent patients had a positive SARS-CoV-2 result on nasal swab PCR, and of these patients, under ten had mild disease and one had severe disease. In control cultures, a CEFX viral epitope pool was used as positive control, an HIV-1 Nef peptide pool was used as negative control, or no peptide was added. The convalescent cohort included six males and four females, with two Hispanic individuals, seven Caucasians, two Asians and one multiracial person. In around nine COVID-19 convalescent patients and a handful of infection-naive healthy vaccine recipients, the spike-specific CD4+ TCR repertoire before mRNA vaccination was compared with the repertoire after mRNA vaccination. Post-COVID blood samples from convalescent patients were collected a median of 101 days after diagnosis, with a range of roughly 35 to 161 days. Each participant got two doses of either the Pfizer-BioNTech BNT162b2 vaccine (n=8) or the Moderna mRNA-1273 vaccine (n=2). A few convalescent patients gave samples both early after vaccination (day 14) and late after vaccination (days 161 to 241). Post-vaccine blood samples were obtained a median of about 72 days after the second vaccine dose, with a range of roughly 14 to 241 days. Culture stimuli were overlapping spike peptide pools from SARS-CoV-2 and from the common cold coronaviruses HCoV-NL63, HCoV-OC43 and HCoV-229E.

According to the study, the label for this sample's time point signals: late sampling 161 to 241 days after vaccination in a few convalescent patients. Per the publication, the treatment or condition label means: roughly 10-day PBMC culture with coronavirus spike peptide pools or control peptides (ViraFEST assay). The ViraFEST assay was used in the study, in which antigen-specific T cells were expanded with peptide pools and expanded clonotypes were subsequently identified by TCR sequencing. The convalescent patients' positive SARS-CoV-2 PCR tests fell between March and December 2020, which was before the Alpha, Beta and Delta variants emerged in the United States. Each well held about 2 million PBMCs cultured in IMDM containing about 5% human AB serum and approximately 9.4 IU/ml IL-2, with about 9.1 ug/ml peptide pools added. Half of the culture medium was replaced with fresh IL-2-containing medium on days 3 and 7. Once the cells had been in culture for 10 days, the EasySep CD4+ T cell isolation kit was used to isolate CD4+ T cells by negative selection. Ficoll-Paque Plus gradient centrifugation was used to isolate PBMCs from whole blood, and the isolated PBMCs were then either used fresh or cryopreserved at -140C. Culture conditions were generally each tested in triplicate wells.

About this clonotype: No antigen is known for it. One base away there is no much larger clone; base qualities are not given.

Results and caveats for the whole study, not just this receptor: The number of convalescent patients in the study was relatively small, and the study did not examine early timepoints following natural infection. An increase in the median number of SARS-CoV-2-reactive clonotypes from approximately 23 after infection to 38 after vaccination was observed, but the change was not found to be significant. Of the vaccine-specific clones found in convalescent patients, nearly all (304 of 307) were mono-reactive for SARS-CoV-2 spike instead of being cross-reactive with common cold coronaviruses. In convalescent patients, a median around 86% of post-vaccine SARS-CoV-2-reactive clones were detected only after vaccination, suggesting vaccine-specific priming.

V lost 4 bases and J lost 2 bases; the stretch between them is 9 bases long. The CDR3 covers 13 residues, taking in both the cysteine and the phenylalanine. CDR3 DNA is the only sequence kept; it has 39 bases, read in frame from the first base. The germline V gene (reference sequence) sets CDR1 to LNHNV and CDR2 to YYDKDF. Libraries came from PCR. DNA from cultured CD4+ T cells was subjected to TCR sequencing with the Oncomine TCR Beta short-read assay at the Johns Hopkins FTIC core. The QIAamp micro DNA kit was used to extract genomic DNA from the cultured CD4+ T cells. Oncomine TCR Beta libraries made from cultured CD4+ T cells were pooled using unique dual indexes and sequenced on an Illumina iSeq 100. The authors' pipeline ran thus. Non-productive sequences were filtered out, and CDR3s that did not start with C, did not end with F or W, or were shorter than 7 amino acids were discarded. The MANAFEST web application identified antigen-specific clonotypes by comparing peptide-stimulated wells against reference wells and other culture wells. An FDR below 0.05, an odds ratio above 5, and a productive frequency above 0.1% in at least two of three replicate wells were required for clones to be considered positive. A clonotype was classed as cross-reactive if the clonotype showed significant expansion both in SARS-CoV-2 spike wells and in at least one common cold coronavirus spike condition. Levenshtein distances (stringdist) and unrooted phylogenetic trees (ape) in R version 3.6.1 were used to assess CDR3 homology. TCRdb cleaned the public reads at Q25 with fastp, built clones with MiXCR and kept in-frame beta chains. Each CDR3 protein gets just one entry, which takes the most common genes and DNA from the rows behind it. The V and J calls were determined by TCRdb, not by the authors. This sample comprises about 20,000 distinct CDR3 sequences, 30% to 45% of them detected only once. The ten largest clones take up approximately 2.5% of the sample.

The V and J segments used are TRBV15 and TRBJ2-7; matching of 6 bases hints at TRBD1 as the D gene. Source: CD4+ T cells from blood, cultured in vitro, taken about 7 months after SARS-CoV-2 vaccination. This clonotype was sampled from a human donor who had recovered from COVID-19. The CDR3 protein sequence reads: CATSTTGPYEQYF. The sequenced DNA is TGTGCCACCAGCACAACAGGGCCCTACGAGCAGTACTTC.